This T cell receptor beta chain was recorded in a study of neurological immune-mediated disorders. Study-level findings and limits: It was HTLV-1-associated myelopathy that showed the most TCR clonal expansion, while multiple sclerosis showed the least, falling below healthy controls. No CDR3 amino acid sequences recurred among expanded clones across subjects, suggesting private repertoires in all groups.

Libraries from sorted cells each used approximately 1 million CD4+ or CD8+ T cells. This clonotype was found many times. Its antigen is still unknown. cDNA synthesis was performed by 5'RACE with 10-nucleotide random UMIs. TCRdb reprocessed the 5' RACE reads via MiXCR and lists one record per CDR3 protein. The sample lists some 21,000 distinct CDR3 sequences; 5% to 7% were seen once. V shed 1 base, J shed 5 bases, and the junction held 6 bases outside the gene matches. The CDR3 contains 16 residues. The germline V gene encodes CDR1 PRHDT and CDR2 FYEKMQ (reference sequence). The clonotype originates from a man younger than 30 in good health. The J gene is TRBJ2-5, the V gene TRBV13; 11 bases match TRBD2. The sequencing sample was made of CD8+ T cells from blood. The CDR3 DNA follows: TGTGCCAGCAGCTTAGTTGGGACTAGCGGATGGGAGACCCAGTACTTC. Protein product: CASSLVGTSGWETQYF.